This T cell receptor (beta chain) was identified during a study of shared clonotypes between healthy human individuals. Profiling relied on immunoSEQ multiplex PCR, and the TCRdb table lists in-frame clones only, not all of them. The sample yields about 2 million clones, roughly 94% seen once. Germline lookup yields CDR1 GTSNPN and CDR2 SVGIG (reference sequence). Trimming cost V 3 bases and J 1 base, with 6 bases left between them. The CDR3 sequence is 13 residues long. For this clone: This sample also contains other DNA sequences that code for the same CDR3.

This clonotype was obtained from a man between 18 and 29 years old in good health. The sample was naive CD4+ T cells sorted from blood. The subset is: CD45RA+ positively selected. The chain joins TRBV30 to TRBJ2-2; D is possibly TRBD1 (5 bases). CDR3 sequence (DNA): TGTGCCTGGAGGCAGGGGAACACCGGGGAGCTGTTTTTT. Protein product: CAWRQGNTGELFF.